These 12 T cell receptor beta chains came from one sample sequenced in a study of blood T cell repertoires in COVID-19. Using immunoSEQ multiplex PCR, the repertoire was profiled, and TCRdb retains in-frame clones only, with some absent. The sample lists tens of thousands of clones, roughly 84% seen once, with 9.5% to 13% in the top ten. Sequences were obtained from peripheral blood. The receptor set was obtained from a man younger than 45 with COVID-19, enrolled during active disease.

The chain has TRBV9 and TRBJ2-1, with D perhaps matching TRBD2 (5 bases). Germline V CDR1 and CDR2: SGDLS, YYNGEE. The V gene lost 0 bases and the J gene lost 1 base, with 11 bases spanning the gap. The CDR3 has 16 amino acids. This chain's CDR3 is CASSVGSGPSYNEQFF. CDR3 nucleotide sequence: TGTGCCAGCAGCGTAGGCAGCGGCCCGTCCTACAATGAGCAGTTCTTC.

CDR3 DNA sequence: TGTGCCAGCAGCTCGGCAGATACGCAGTATTTT. Protein sequence: CASSSADTQYF. The genes are TRBV7-2 and TRBJ2-3; the D is unclear. Looked up from germline, CDR1 is SGHTA and CDR2 is FQGNSA. Between the trimmed V and J ends, which lost 4 bases and 4 bases, there was a span of 3 bases. This CDR3 contains 11 residues.

This chain connects TRBV4-1 to TRBJ2-1; possibly TRBD2 for D (6 bases). With 2 bases removed from V and 8 bases from J, the gap between germline ends came to 13 bases. Germline V gene sequence: CDR1 MGHRA, CDR2 YSYEKL. The CDR3 consists of 14 residues. CDR3 DNA sequence: TGCGCCAGCAGCCAATGGGAGGCGGGCGATGAGCAGTTCTTC. Residues: CASSQWEAGDEQFF.

The gene calls are TRBV28 and TRBJ2-1; 10 bases are a match to TRBD1. Germline trimming cut 6 bases from V and 2 bases from J; bases unmatched to any gene: 4. From germline, CDR1 is MDHEN and CDR2 SYDVKM. CDR3 length equals 15 residues. The DNA of the CDR3 is TGTGCCAGCAGCAAAGGGACAGGGGCCTACAATGAGCAGTTCTTC. The encoded protein is CASSKGTGAYNEQFF.

The V and J genes are TRBV7-2 and TRBJ2-7; possibly TRBD2 for D (5 bases). The CDR3 runs 13 residues. Looked up from germline, CDR1 is SGHTA and CDR2 is FQGNSA. V gave up 1 base and J gave up 3 bases, with 7 bases separating them. The CDR3 region is CASSLGRGYEQYF. DNA of the CDR3: TGTGCCAGCAGCTTAGGTCGGGGCTACGAGCAGTACTTC.

This rearrangement joins TRBV28 to TRBJ2-2; 8 bases are shared with TRBD1. This CDR3 comprises 15 residues. J gave up 1 base and V 4 bases, and 2 bases lay outside the gene matches. Germline V gene sequence: CDR1 MDHEN, CDR2 SYDVKM. The CDR3, as DNA: TGTGCCAGCAGTTCAGGGACAGGGAACACCGGGGAGCTGTTTTTT. Its protein product is CASSSGTGNTGELFF.

The chain links TRBV2 to TRBJ1-2; maybe TRBD1 (5 bases). V was shortened by 3 bases and J by 8 bases, with 19 bases between the two germline ends. Germline CDR1 is SNHLY and CDR2 is FYNNEI. CDR3 length: 15 amino acids. CDR3 amino acids: CASSEGIGARKGYTF. CDR3 coding DNA: TGTGCCAGCAGTGAGGGGATAGGGGCCAGGAAGGGCTACACCTTC. Filled out from reference TRBV2 and TRBJ1-2, the complete variable domain reads EPEVTQTPSHQVTQMGQEVILRCVPISNHLYFYWYRQILGQKVEFLVSFYNNEISEKSEIFDDQFSVERPDGSNFTLKIRSTKLEDSAMYFCASSEGIGARKGYTFGSGTRLTVV.

J is TRBJ2-1 and V is TRBV29-1; D might be TRBD1 (6 bases). The CDR3 has 14 amino acids. Per germline, CDR1 SQVTM and CDR2 ANQGSEA. Deletions cut 8 bases from V and 2 bases from J, with 16 bases between. The CDR3 spells CSIPVDSTYNEQFF. The CDR3 bases are TGCAGCATTCCGGTGGACAGCACCTACAATGAGCAGTTCTTC.

The rearrangement joins TRBV6-5 to TRBJ1-1; D perhaps matches TRBD1 (5 bases). V lost 2 bases and J 0 bases, leaving 13 bases between the germline ends. Germline values: CDR1 MNHEY, CDR2 SVGAGI. The CDR3 is made up of 16 amino acids. CDR3 residues: CASSYPPGHLNTEAFF. The CDR3 DNA follows: TGTGCCAGCAGTTACCCCCCTGGACACCTGAACACTGAAGCTTTCTTT.

The J gene is TRBJ2-3, the V gene TRBV7-2; TRBD1 matches 11 bases. V gave up 6 bases and J gave up 6 bases; unmatched junction bases: 2. Germline CDR1 reads SGHTA; CDR2 reads FQGNSA. There are 13 residues in the CDR3. In DNA form, the CDR3 reads TGTGCCAGCAGGGGACAGGGGGGCGATACGCAGTATTTT. It is translated as CASRGQGGDTQYF.

V gene TRBV5-6 combines with J gene TRBJ2-3; D perhaps matches TRBD2 (6 bases). The CDR3 is 16 residues long. With 0 bases removed from V and 3 bases from J, the gap between germline ends came to 14 bases. Looked up from germline, CDR1 is SGHDT and CDR2 is YYEEEE. This CDR3 reads CASSLELRGTTDTQYF. CDR3 DNA sequence: TGTGCCAGCAGCTTGGAACTGCGGGGAACGACAGATACGCAGTATTTT. Filled out from reference TRBV5-6 and TRBJ2-3, the complete variable domain reads DAGVTQSPTHLIKTRGQQVTLRCSPKSGHDTVSWYQQALGQGPQFIFQYYEEEERQRGNFPDRFSGHQFPNYSSELNVNALLLGDSALYLCASSLELRGTTDTQYFGPGTRLTVL.

V and J are TRBV6-2 or TRBV6-3 and TRBJ2-3; the match to TRBD1 covers 10 bases. The CDR3 contains 19 residues. Germline lookup yields CDR1 MNHEY and CDR2 SVGEGT. V was clipped by 4 bases and J by 0 bases; unmatched bases: 13. This CDR3 is CASSFTPGQGRPSTDTQYF. The CDR3 bases are TGTGCCAGCAGTTTCACCCCGGGACAGGGGAGACCTAGCACAGATACGCAGTATTTT.